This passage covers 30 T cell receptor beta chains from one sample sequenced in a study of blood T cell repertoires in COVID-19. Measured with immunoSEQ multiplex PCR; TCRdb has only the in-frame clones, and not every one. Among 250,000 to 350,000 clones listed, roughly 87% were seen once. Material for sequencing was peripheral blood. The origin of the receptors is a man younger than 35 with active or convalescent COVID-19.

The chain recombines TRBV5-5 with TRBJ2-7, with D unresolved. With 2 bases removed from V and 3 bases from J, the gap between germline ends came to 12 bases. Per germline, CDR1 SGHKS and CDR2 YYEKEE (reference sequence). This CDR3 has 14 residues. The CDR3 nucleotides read TGTGCCAGCAGCTTCGCCACCTCGGGCTACGAGCAGTACTTC. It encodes CASSFATSGYEQYF.

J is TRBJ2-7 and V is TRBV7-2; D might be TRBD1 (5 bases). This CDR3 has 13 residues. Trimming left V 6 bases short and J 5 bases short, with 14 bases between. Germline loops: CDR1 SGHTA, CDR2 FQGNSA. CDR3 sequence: CASRSDTGHEQYF. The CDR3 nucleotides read TGTGCCAGCAGAAGTGACACAGGCCACGAGCAGTACTTC.

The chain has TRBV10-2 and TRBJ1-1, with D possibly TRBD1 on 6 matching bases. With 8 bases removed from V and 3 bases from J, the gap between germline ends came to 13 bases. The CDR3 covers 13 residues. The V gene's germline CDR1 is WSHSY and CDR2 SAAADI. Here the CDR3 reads CASLGSGDTEAFF. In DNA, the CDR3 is TGCGCCAGCCTTGGGTCAGGGGACACTGAAGCTTTCTTT.

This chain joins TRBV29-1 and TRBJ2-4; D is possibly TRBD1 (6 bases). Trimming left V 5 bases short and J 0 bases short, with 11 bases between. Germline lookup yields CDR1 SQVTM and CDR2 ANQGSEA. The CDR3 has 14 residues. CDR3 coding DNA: TGCAGCGTTAGGGACATTCTAGCCAAAAACATTCAGTACTTC. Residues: CSVRDILAKNIQYF. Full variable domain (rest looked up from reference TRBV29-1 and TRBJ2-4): SAVISQKPSRDICQRGTSLTIQCQVDSQVTMMFWYRQQPGQSLTLIATANQGSEATYESGFVIDKFPISRPNLTFSTLTVSNMSPEDSSIYLCSVRDILAKNIQYFGAGTRLSVL.

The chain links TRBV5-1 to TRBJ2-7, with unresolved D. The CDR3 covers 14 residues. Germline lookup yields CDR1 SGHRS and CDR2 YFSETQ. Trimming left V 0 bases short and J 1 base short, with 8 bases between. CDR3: CASSLVPESYEQYF. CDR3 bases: TGCGCCAGCAGCTTGGTCCCTGAGTCCTACGAGCAGTACTTC.

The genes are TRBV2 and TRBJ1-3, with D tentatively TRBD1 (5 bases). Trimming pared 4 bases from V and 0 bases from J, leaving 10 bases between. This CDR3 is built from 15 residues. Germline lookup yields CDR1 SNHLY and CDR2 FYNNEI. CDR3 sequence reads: CASSGQGSSGNTIYF. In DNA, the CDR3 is TGTGCCAGCAGTGGCCAGGGCAGCTCTGGAAACACCATATATTTT.

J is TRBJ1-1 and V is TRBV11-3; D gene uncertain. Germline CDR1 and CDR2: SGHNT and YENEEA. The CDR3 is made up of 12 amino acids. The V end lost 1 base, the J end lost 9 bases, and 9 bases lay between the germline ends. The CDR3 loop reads CASSLGAPKAFF. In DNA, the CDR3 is TGTGCCAGCAGCTTAGGAGCCCCTAAAGCTTTCTTT.

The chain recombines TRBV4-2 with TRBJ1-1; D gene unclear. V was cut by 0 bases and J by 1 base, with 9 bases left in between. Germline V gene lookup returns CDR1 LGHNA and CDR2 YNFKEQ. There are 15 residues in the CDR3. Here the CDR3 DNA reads TGTGCCAGCAGCCAAGAGAGGTCCAGGAACACTGAAGCTTTCTTT. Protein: CASSQERSRNTEAFF.

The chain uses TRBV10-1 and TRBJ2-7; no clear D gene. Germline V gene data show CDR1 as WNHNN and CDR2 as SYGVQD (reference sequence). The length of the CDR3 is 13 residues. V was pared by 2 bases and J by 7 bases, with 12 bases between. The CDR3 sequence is CASSEAPETEQYF. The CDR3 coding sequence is TGCGCCAGCAGTGAGGCCCCAGAAACGGAGCAGTACTTC.

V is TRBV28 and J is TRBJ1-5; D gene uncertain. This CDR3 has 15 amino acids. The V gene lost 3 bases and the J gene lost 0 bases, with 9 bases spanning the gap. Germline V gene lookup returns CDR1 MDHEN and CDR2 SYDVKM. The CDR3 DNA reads TGTGCCAGCAGTTTCAGATTTAATAGCAATCAGCCCCAGCATTTT. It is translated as CASSFRFNSNQPQHF.

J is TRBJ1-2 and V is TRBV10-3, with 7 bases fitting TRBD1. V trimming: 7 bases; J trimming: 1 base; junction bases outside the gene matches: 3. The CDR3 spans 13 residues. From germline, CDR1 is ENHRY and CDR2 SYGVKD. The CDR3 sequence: CAITGTVNYGYTF. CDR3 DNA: TGTGCCATCACCGGGACAGTTAACTATGGCTACACCTTC.

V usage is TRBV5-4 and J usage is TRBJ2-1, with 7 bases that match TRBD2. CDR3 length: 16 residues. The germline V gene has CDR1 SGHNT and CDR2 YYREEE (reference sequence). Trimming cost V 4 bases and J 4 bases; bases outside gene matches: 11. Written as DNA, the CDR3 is TGTGCCAGCAGCCCCAGGGAGCGGGGCCCTTACAATGAGCAGTTCTTC. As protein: CASSPRERGPYNEQFF.

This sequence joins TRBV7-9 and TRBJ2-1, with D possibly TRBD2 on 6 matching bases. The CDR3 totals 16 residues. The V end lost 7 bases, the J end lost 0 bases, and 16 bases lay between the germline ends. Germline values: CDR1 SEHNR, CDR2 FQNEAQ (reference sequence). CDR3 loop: CASIRARGPSYNEQFF. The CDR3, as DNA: TGTGCCAGCATCCGGGCGCGGGGACCCTCCTACAATGAGCAGTTCTTC.

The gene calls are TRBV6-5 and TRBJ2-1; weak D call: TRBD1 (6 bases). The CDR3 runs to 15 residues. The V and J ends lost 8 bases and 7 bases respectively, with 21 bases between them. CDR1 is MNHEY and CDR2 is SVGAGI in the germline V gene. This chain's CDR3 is CASVNRDMNLNEQFF. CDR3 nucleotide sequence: TGTGCCAGCGTTAACCGGGACATGAACTTGAATGAGCAGTTCTTC.

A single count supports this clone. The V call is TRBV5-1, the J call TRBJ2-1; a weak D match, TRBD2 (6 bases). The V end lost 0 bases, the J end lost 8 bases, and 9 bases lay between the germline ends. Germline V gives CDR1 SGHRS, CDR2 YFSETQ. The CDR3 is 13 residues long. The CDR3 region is CASSLGLVDEQFF. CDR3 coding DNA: TGCGCCAGCAGCTTGGGACTAGTAGATGAGCAGTTCTTC.

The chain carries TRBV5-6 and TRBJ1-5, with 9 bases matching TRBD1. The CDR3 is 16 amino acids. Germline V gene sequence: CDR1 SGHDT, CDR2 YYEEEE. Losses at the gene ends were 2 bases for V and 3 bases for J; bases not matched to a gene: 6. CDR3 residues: CASSLTGGRDNQPQHF. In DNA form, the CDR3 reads TGTGCCAGCAGCTTAACAGGGGGCAGGGACAATCAGCCCCAGCATTTT.

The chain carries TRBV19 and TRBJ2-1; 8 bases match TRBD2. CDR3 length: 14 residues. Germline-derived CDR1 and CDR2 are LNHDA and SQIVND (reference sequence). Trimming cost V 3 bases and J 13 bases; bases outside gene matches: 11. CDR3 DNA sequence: TGTGCCAGTAGTATCCAGGGAGCGGGGGTCCCCCAGTTCTTC. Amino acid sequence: CASSIQGAGVPQFF.

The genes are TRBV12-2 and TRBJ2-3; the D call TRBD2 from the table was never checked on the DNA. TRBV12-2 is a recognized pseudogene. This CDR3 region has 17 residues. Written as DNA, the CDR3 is TGTGCAAGTCGCCCCGGAACTAGCGGGGGGCCAGGGGATACGCAGTATTTT. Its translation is CASRPGTSGGPGDTQYF.

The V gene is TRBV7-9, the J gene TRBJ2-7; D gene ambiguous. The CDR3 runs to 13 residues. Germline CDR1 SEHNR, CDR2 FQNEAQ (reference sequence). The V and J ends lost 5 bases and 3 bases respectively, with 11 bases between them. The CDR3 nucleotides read TGTGCCAGCAGCCTCGTAAATGTCTACGAGCAGTACTTC. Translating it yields CASSLVNVYEQYF.

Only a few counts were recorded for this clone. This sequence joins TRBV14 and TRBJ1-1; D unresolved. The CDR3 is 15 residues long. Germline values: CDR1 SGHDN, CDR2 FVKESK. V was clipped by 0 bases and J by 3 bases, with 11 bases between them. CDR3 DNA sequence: TGTGCCAGCAGCCAAGATACGGGAGCATACACTGAAGCTTTCTTT. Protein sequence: CASSQDTGAYTEAFF.

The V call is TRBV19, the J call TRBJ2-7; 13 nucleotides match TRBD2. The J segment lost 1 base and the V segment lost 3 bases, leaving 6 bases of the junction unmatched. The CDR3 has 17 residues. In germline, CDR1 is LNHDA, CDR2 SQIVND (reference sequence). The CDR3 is CASSIGLAGVGSYEQYF. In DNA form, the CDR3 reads TGTGCCAGTAGTATCGGACTAGCGGGAGTAGGTTCCTACGAGCAGTACTTC.

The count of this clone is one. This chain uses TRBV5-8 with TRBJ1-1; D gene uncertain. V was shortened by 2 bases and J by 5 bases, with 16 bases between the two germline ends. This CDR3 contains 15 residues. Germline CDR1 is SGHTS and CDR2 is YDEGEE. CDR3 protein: CASSLSGSRRTEAFF. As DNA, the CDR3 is TGTGCCAGCAGCTTATCGGGGTCGCGGAGAACTGAAGCTTTCTTT.

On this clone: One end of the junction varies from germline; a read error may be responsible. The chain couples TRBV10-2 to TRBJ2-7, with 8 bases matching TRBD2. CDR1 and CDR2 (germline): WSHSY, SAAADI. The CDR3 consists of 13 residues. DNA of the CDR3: TGCGCCAGCGAGGGACTAGGCTCCAACGAGCAGTACTTC. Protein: CASEGLGSNEQYF.

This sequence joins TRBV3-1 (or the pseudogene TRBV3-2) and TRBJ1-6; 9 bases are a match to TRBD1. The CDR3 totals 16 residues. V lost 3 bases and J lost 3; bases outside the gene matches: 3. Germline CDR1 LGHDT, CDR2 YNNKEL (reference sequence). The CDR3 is CASSQGQGVYNSPLHF. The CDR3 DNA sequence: TGTGCCAGCAGCCAGGGACAGGGAGTCTATAATTCACCCCTCCACTTT.

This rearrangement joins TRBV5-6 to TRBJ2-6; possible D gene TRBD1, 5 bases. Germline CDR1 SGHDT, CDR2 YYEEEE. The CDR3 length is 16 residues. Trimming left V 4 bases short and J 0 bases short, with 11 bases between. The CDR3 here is CASSGHPSSGANVLTF. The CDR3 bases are TGTGCCAGCAGCGGACACCCCTCCTCTGGGGCCAACGTCCTGACTTTC.

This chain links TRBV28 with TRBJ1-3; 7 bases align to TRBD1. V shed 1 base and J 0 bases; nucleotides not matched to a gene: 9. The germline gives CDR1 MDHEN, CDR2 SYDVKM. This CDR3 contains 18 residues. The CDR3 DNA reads TGTGCCAGCAGTTTATTACGCCTTAGGGACAGCTCTGGAAACACCATATATTTT. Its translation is CASSLLRLRDSSGNTIYF. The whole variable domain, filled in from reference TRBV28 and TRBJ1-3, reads DVKVTQSSRYLVKRTGEKVFLECVQDMDHENMFWYRQDPGLGLRLIYFSYDVKMKEKGDIPEGYSVSREKKERFSLILESASTNQTSMYLCASSLLRLRDSSGNTIYFGEGSWLTVV.

The CDR3 loop reads CASSPSWGGYEQYF. The CDR3 region has the DNA TGTGCCAGCAGCCCCTCGTGGGGGGGCTACGAGCAGTACTTC. V and J are TRBV3-1 (or the pseudogene TRBV3-2) and TRBJ2-7, with TRBD2 matching 7 bases. There are 14 residues in the CDR3. With 4 bases clipped from V and 3 bases from J, the junction kept 6 bases outside the gene matches. Germline loops: CDR1 LGHDT, CDR2 YNNKEL (reference sequence).

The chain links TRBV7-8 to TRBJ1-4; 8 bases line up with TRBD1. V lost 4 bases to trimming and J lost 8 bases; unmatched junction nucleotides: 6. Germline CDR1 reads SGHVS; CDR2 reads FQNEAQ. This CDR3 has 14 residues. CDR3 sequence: CASSYQDRDEKLFF. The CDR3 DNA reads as TGTGCCAGCAGCTATCAGGACAGGGACGAAAAACTGTTTTTT.

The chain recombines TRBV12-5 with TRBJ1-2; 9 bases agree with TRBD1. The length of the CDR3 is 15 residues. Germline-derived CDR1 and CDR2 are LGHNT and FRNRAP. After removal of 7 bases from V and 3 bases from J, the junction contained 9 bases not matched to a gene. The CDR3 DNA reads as TGTGCTAGTGTCCGGCCTGGGACAGGGCACTATGGCTACACCTTC. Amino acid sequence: CASVRPGTGHYGYTF. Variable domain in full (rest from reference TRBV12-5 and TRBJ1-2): DARVTQTPRHKVTEMGQEVTMRCQPILGHNTVFWYRQTMMQGLELLAYFRNRAPLDDSGMPKDRFSAEMPDATLATLKIQPSEPRDSAVYFCASVRPGTGHYGYTFGSGTRLTVV.

The DNA for the CDR3 is TGTGCCAGCAGACCGGGCGGACTAGCGGGAGTCGCTGAGCAGTTCTTC. The encoded protein is CASRPGGLAGVAEQFF. The chain combines TRBV28 with TRBJ2-1, with 13 positions matching TRBD2. Germline V lookup: CDR1 MDHEN, CDR2 SYDVKM. With 6 bases clipped from V and 9 bases from J, the junction kept 11 bases outside the gene matches. CDR3 size: 16 residues.